Each of the 10 T cell receptor beta chains below was sequenced from the same sample in a study of technical replicates of blood from several donors. Assay: immunoSEQ multiplex PCR; the TCRdb copy retains only in-frame clones and omits some. Among more than 65,000 clones listed, 90% to 95% were seen once. The sequenced sample was T cells isolated from PBMCs. The receptors stem from a human donor in good health.

V usage is TRBV4-1 and J usage is TRBJ2-1; D unresolved. This CDR3 spans 15 amino acids. V lost 0 bases and J lost 7, with 13 bases in between. In germline, CDR1 is MGHRA, CDR2 YSYEKL. CDR3 sequence (DNA): TGCGCCAGCAGCCAAGATCCAGGCGATGGGAATGAGCAGTTCTTC. Protein product: CASSQDPGDGNEQFF.

The chain carries TRBV25-1 and TRBJ2-5; no definite D call. V lost 5 bases and J 2 bases, leaving 3 bases between the germline ends. The CDR3 sequence is 11 residues long. Germline V lookup: CDR1 MGHDK, CDR2 SYGVNS. CDR3 amino acids: CASSPQETQYF. The DNA for the CDR3 is TGTGCCAGCAGTCCTCAAGAGACCCAGTACTTC. Together with reference TRBV25-1 and TRBJ2-5, the CDR3 gives the full variable domain: EADIYQTPRYLVIGTGKKITLECSQTMGHDKMYWYQQDPGMELHLIHYSYGVNSTEKGDLSSESTVSRIRTEHFPLTLESARPSHTSQYLCASSPQETQYFGPGTRLLVL.

The chain is built from TRBV4-3 and TRBJ2-2, with 9 nucleotides matching TRBD2. The ends lost 3 bases at V and 5 bases at J; junction bases unmatched: 10. The CDR3 length is 17 residues. Germline V gene data show CDR1 as LGHNA and CDR2 as YSLEER. CDR3 nucleotides: TGCGCCAGCAGCCATGAGCCGCCGGGACTAGCTACCGGGGAGCTGTTTTTT. Encoded protein: CASSHEPPGLATGELFF.

The rearrangement joins TRBV21-1 to TRBJ2-5; TRBD1 is the table's D call, not checked against the DNA. TRBV21-1 is marked as a pseudogene. The CDR3 contains 17 residues. The CDR3 sequence: CASSKDVRTGFQETQYF. The CDR3 coding sequence is TGTGCCAGCAGCAAAGACGTAAGGACAGGTTTTCAAGAGACCCAGTACTTC.

This chain uses TRBV7-2 with TRBJ1-1; D uncertain. Germline loops: CDR1 SGHTA, CDR2 FQGNSA. CDR3 size: 15 residues. The V end was cut by 2 bases, the J end by 4 bases, with 14 bases between. The CDR3, as DNA: TGTGCCAGCAGCTTAACCACACAGTTAGGCACTGAAGCTTTCTTT. Encoded protein: CASSLTTQLGTEAFF. The full variable domain, in which reference TRBV7-2 and TRBJ1-1 provide the parts outside the CDR3, is GAGVSQSPSNKVTEKGKDVELRCDPISGHTALYWYRQSLGQGLEFLIYFQGNSAPDKSGLPSDRFSAERTGGSVSTLTIQRTQQEDSAVYLCASSLTTQLGTEAFFGQGTRLTVV.

The CDR3 sequence: CASSLGRESYEQYF. CDR3 DNA sequence: TGTGCCAGCAGTTTGGGCAGGGAATCCTACGAGCAGTACTTC. The V gene is TRBV28, the J gene TRBJ2-7, with D possibly being TRBD1 (5 bases). Germline V gene data show CDR1 as MDHEN and CDR2 as SYDVKM. V lost 3 bases and J 1 base, leaving 10 bases between the germline ends. This CDR3 contains 14 residues.

V usage is TRBV11-2 and J usage is TRBJ2-7, with 8 bases lining up with TRBD2. Germline-derived CDR1 and CDR2 are SGHAT and FQNNGV. The CDR3 has 15 amino acids. V lost 0 bases and J lost 3; bases outside the gene matches: 4. The CDR3 loop reads CASSLDAAGDYEQYF. The CDR3 coding sequence is TGTGCCAGCAGCTTAGATGCAGCGGGAGACTACGAGCAGTACTTC.

The chain recombines TRBV9 with TRBJ1-2, with D possibly matching TRBD1 (5 bases). The CDR3 extends over 15 amino acids. V dropped 4 bases and J dropped 3 bases, with 16 bases sitting between them. Germline-derived CDR1 and CDR2 are SGDLS and YYNGEE. The CDR3 sequence: CASSSHGGAHYGYTF. In DNA, the CDR3 is TGTGCCAGCAGCTCACACGGAGGGGCCCACTATGGCTACACCTTC.

This clone was picked up a small number of times. V gene TRBV9 combines with J gene TRBJ1-1, with TRBD1 as a possible D gene (6 bases). Trimming stripped 3 bases from V and 1 base from J, with 10 bases between. This CDR3 contains 14 residues. Germline CDR1 reads SGDLS; CDR2 reads YYNGEE. CDR3 coding DNA: TGTGCCAGCAGCGGTAGCAGGGGGAACACTGAAGCTTTCTTT. Its translation: CASSGSRGNTEAFF.

This chain connects TRBV4-2 to TRBJ2-5, with unresolved D. Trimming stripped 0 bases from V and 5 bases from J, with 13 bases between. The germline V gene encodes CDR1 LGHNA and CDR2 YNFKEQ. The CDR3 runs to 15 residues. CDR3 DNA sequence: TGTGCCAGCAGCCAAGACTACCGATCGTTCGAGACCCAGTACTTC. As protein: CASSQDYRSFETQYF.